This TCR beta chain was profiled in a study of neurological immune-mediated disorders. The study, taken as a whole, reports: None of the features examined (clinical or MRI) was associated with the multiple sclerosis repertoire cluster. HTLV-1-associated myelopathy showed the most TCR clonal expansion; multiple sclerosis the least, below healthy controls.

V was pared by 3 bases and J by 9 bases, with 12 bases between. This CDR3 region has 13 residues. Germline-derived CDR1 and CDR2 are SGHTA and FQGNSA. The table lists this clonotype with many counts. Its antigen is still unknown. Synthesis of cDNA was performed by 5'RACE using 10-nucleotide random UMIs. Over 200 million TCR-beta sequences (from 15-18 subjects) were yielded by each sequencing run. Using its own MiXCR run on the 5' RACE reads, TCRdb lists one record per CDR3 protein. The sample consists of more than 50,000 distinct CDR3 sequences, approximately 4.1% of them appearing once. This receptor was taken from a man aged 25 to 40 with multiple sclerosis. V usage is TRBV7-2 and J usage is TRBJ2-1; D is ambiguous. The material sequenced was PBMCs. The CDR3 region is CASSFLFPVEQFF. The CDR3 DNA is TGTGCCAGCAGCTTTCTCTTCCCCGTTGAGCAGTTCTTC.